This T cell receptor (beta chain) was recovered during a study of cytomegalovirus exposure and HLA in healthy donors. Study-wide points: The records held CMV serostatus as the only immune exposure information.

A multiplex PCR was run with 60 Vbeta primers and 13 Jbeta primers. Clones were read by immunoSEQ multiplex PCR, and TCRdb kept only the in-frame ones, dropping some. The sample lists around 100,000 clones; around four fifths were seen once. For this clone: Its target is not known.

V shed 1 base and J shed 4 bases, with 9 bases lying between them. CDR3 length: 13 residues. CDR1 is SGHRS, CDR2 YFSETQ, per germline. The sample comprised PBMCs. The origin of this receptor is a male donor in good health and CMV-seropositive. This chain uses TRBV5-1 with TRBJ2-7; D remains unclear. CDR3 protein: CASSLSFAYEQYF. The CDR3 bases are TGCGCCAGCAGCTTGAGTTTCGCGTACGAGCAGTACTTC.